Below are 30 T cell receptor beta chains sequenced from a single sample in a study of shared clonotypes between healthy human individuals. Method: immunoSEQ multiplex PCR; TCRdb's copy keeps in-frame clones and lacks some. Among just over 2,000,000 clones, 90% to 95% were seen once, and the ten largest hold 0.1% to 0.15%. Sequenced input: naive CD4+ T cells sorted from blood. Subset specified: CD45RA+ positively selected. All receptors derive from a man aged 18-30 years in good health.

The genes are TRBV6-5 and TRBJ2-1, with D perhaps TRBD2 (5 bases). The CDR3 is made up of 12 amino acids. V lost 9 bases and J lost 8, with 14 bases in between. Germline values: CDR1 MNHEY, CDR2 SVGAGI. The CDR3 sequence is CASGLGKDEQFF. The CDR3 region has the DNA TGTGCCAGTGGACTGGGAAAGGATGAGCAGTTCTTC.

The chain combines TRBV2 with TRBJ1-1, with a possible D match to TRBD1 (5 bases). Germline V CDR1 and CDR2: SNHLY, FYNNEI. Trimming stripped 2 bases from V and 4 bases from J, with 14 bases between. The CDR3 is 15 amino acids. The CDR3 nucleotides are TGTGCCAGCAGTGAAATTGGGGCGGGCCGCACTGAAGCTTTCTTT. Its protein product is CASSEIGAGRTEAFF.

This chain uses TRBV13 with TRBJ2-1; tentative D call: TRBD1 (7 bases). With 0 bases removed from V and 7 bases from J, the gap between germline ends came to 16 bases. CDR1 is PRHDT, CDR2 FYEKMQ, per germline (reference sequence). This CDR3 has 16 amino acids. The CDR3 sequence: CASSLGGGKGANEQFF. CDR3 sequence (DNA): TGTGCCAGCAGCTTAGGTGGCGGGAAGGGGGCGAATGAGCAGTTCTTC.

In its sample, this clone was seen once. The chain is built from TRBV5-1 and TRBJ1-2, with D maybe TRBD1 (6 bases). CDR1 is SGHRS, CDR2 YFSETQ, per germline. This CDR3 has 15 amino acids. The germline V and J ends were trimmed by 1 base and 4 bases, with 14 bases remaining between them. CDR3 nucleotides: TGCGCCAGCAGCTTGTACGACGGGACATCCTATGGCTACACCTTC. Encoded protein: CASSLYDGTSYGYTF.

The rearrangement uses TRBV19 and TRBJ1-4; D not certain. The CDR3 consists of 14 residues. V dropped 3 bases and J dropped 7 bases, with 12 bases sitting between them. Germline values: CDR1 LNHDA, CDR2 SQIVND (reference sequence). DNA of the CDR3: TGTGCCAGTAGTATGGGAGGTGTGGGTGAAAAACTGTTTTTT. It codes for CASSMGGVGEKLFF.

This clone showed up just once. This chain joins TRBV9 and TRBJ2-7, with 7 bases matching TRBD2. This CDR3 has 15 amino acids. Trimming removed 0 bases from V and 2 bases from J; junction bases left unmatched: 5. Per germline, CDR1 SGDLS and CDR2 YYNGEE. The CDR3 sequence: CASSVDLAAPYEQYF. The CDR3 nucleotides read TGTGCCAGCAGCGTAGATCTAGCGGCACCCTACGAGCAGTACTTC.

The chain employs TRBV6-5 and TRBJ1-6; TRBD1 matches 7 bases. Germline CDR1 is MNHEY and CDR2 is SVGAGI. V lost 6 bases to trimming and J lost 5 bases; unmatched junction nucleotides: 7. The CDR3 loop spans 15 amino acids. The CDR3 region has the DNA TGTGCCAGCAGCCCAACAGGGGCCAATAATTCACCCCTCCACTTT. Amino acids: CASSPTGANNSPLHF.

The chain joins TRBV6-1 to TRBJ2-3; TRBD1 agrees at 7 bases. There are 17 residues in the CDR3. CDR1 MNHNS and CDR2 SASEGT come from the germline V gene. The ends lost 4 bases at V and 2 bases at J; junction bases unmatched: 12. The CDR3 reads CASSGPQGQFFTDTQYF. DNA for the CDR3: TGTGCCAGCAGTGGGCCCCAGGGACAGTTCTTCACAGATACGCAGTATTTT.

The genes are TRBV7-8 and TRBJ2-7; the match to TRBD2 covers 10 bases. V gave up 1 base and J gave up 4 bases; unmatched junction bases: 7. CDR3 length equals 16 residues. Germline values: CDR1 SGHVS, CDR2 FQNEAQ. The CDR3 is CASSLVRFSGGYEQYF. The CDR3 DNA sequence: TGTGCCAGCAGCTTAGTCCGTTTTAGCGGGGGGTACGAGCAGTACTTC. Drawing the rest from reference TRBV7-8 and TRBJ2-7, the complete variable domain is GAGVSQSPRYKVAKRGQDVALRCDPISGHVSLFWYQQALGQGPEFLTYFQNEAQLDKSGLPSDRFFAERPEGSVSTLKIQRTQQEDSAVYLCASSLVRFSGGYEQYFGPGTRLTVT.

The rearrangement joins TRBV6-5 to TRBJ1-2; TRBD1 matches 7 bases. The CDR3 has 14 amino acids. The junction had 14 bases not matched to a gene; V was cut back by 8 bases and J by 8 bases. The V gene's germline CDR1 is MNHEY and CDR2 SVGAGI. The CDR3: CASAPPGQLWGYTF. The CDR3 nucleotides are TGTGCCAGCGCACCCCCGGGACAGCTATGGGGCTACACCTTC.

In the case of this clone: This same CDR3 is encoded by further DNA sequences in the sample. In nucleotides, the CDR3 is TGTGCCAGCAGCTTAGACGGGGGTGGGTCGTACGAGCAGTACTTC. Encoded protein: CASSLDGGGSYEQYF. The chain uses TRBV7-2 and TRBJ2-7, with D possibly TRBD2 on 6 matching bases. This CDR3 is built from 15 residues. Per the germline V gene, CDR1 is SGHTA and CDR2 is FQGNSA. V dropped 1 base and J dropped 4 bases, with 14 bases sitting between them.

This chain uses TRBV7-8 with TRBJ2-6; 10 bases fit TRBD2. V gave up 1 base and J gave up 1 base; unmatched junction bases: 4. In germline, CDR1 is SGHVS, CDR2 FQNEAQ. The CDR3 has 18 residues. CDR3 residues: CASSLVTSGMSGANVLTF. CDR3 DNA sequence: TGTGCCAGCAGCTTAGTAACTAGCGGGATGTCTGGGGCCAACGTCCTGACTTTC.

The chain has TRBV30 and TRBJ1-2; D is unresolved. The CDR3 has 13 amino acids. Trimming removed 2 bases from V and 8 bases from J, with 15 bases in between. Germline CDR1 reads GTSNPN; CDR2 reads SVGIG (reference sequence). The CDR3 reads CAWSQTLAYGYTF. CDR3 bases: TGTGCCTGGAGTCAGACCCTGGCCTACGGCTACACCTTC. Based on the CDR3 plus reference TRBV30 and TRBJ1-2, the full variable domain is SQTIHQWPATLVQPVGSPLSLECTVEGTSNPNLYWYRQAAGRGLQLLFYSVGIGQISSEVPQNLSASRPQDRQFILSSKKLLLSDSGFYLCAWSQTLAYGYTFGSGTRLTVV.

The CDR3 spells CASSYSRTETQYF. CDR3 nucleotides: TGTGCCAGCAGTTACTCGAGGACCGAGACCCAGTACTTC. This chain links TRBV6-5 with TRBJ2-5; D gene ambiguous. Germline V gene data show CDR1 as MNHEY and CDR2 as SVGAGI. Trimming took 0 bases from V and 5 from J, leaving 7 bases between them. The CDR3 spans 13 residues.

This chain uses TRBV4-1 with TRBJ2-3; 7 bases match TRBD1. Germline loops: CDR1 MGHRA, CDR2 YSYEKL. This CDR3 is built from 15 residues. With V trimmed by 5 bases and J by 3 bases, 8 bases remained unmatched. CDR3 bases: TGCGCCAGCAGCGGTCGACAGGGATCAACAGATACGCAGTATTTT. This translates into CASSGRQGSTDTQYF.

The rearrangement links TRBV6-1 to TRBJ2-3, with TRBD2 identical over 11 bases. Germline CDR1 MNHNS, CDR2 SASEGT. This CDR3 comprises 18 residues. V was pared by 0 bases and J by 3 bases, with 8 bases of the junction left unmatched. The CDR3 loop reads CASSEAKLAGAGTDTQYF. Written as DNA, the CDR3 is TGTGCCAGCAGTGAAGCTAAACTAGCGGGAGCTGGAACAGATACGCAGTATTTT.

Remarks on this clone: Other DNA sequences of this sample code for an identical CDR3. The chain combines TRBV28 with TRBJ2-6; unclear D gene. Germline V gene lookup returns CDR1 MDHEN and CDR2 SYDVKM. This CDR3 spans 15 amino acids. Trimming shortened V by 5 bases and J by 0 bases, and 8 bases separated the two germline ends. In DNA form, the CDR3 reads TGTGCCAGCAGTCGAGGTTCCTCTGGGGCCAACGTCCTGACTTTC. Translation gives CASSRGSSGANVLTF.

The table lists this clone with a few counts. In the same sample, other DNA sequences code for this CDR3. V gene TRBV10-3 combines with J gene TRBJ1-1, with D perhaps TRBD1 (6 bases). Trimming took off 3 bases at V and 3 bases at J, with 11 bases between the two ends. The CDR3 runs to 14 residues. Germline V gene data show CDR1 as ENHRY and CDR2 as SYGVKD. Here the CDR3 reads CAISDSRGDTEAFF. DNA of the CDR3: TGTGCCATCAGTGACTCCAGGGGAGACACTGAAGCTTTCTTT.

The chain links TRBV28 to TRBJ2-7; D unclear. There are 10 residues in the CDR3. The germline CDR1 and CDR2 sequences are MDHEN and SYDVKM. The V end was cut by 5 bases, the J end by 7 bases, with 6 bases between. CDR3 protein: CASSGREQYF. As DNA, the CDR3 is TGTGCCAGCAGTGGCAGAGAGCAGTACTTC.

The chain carries TRBV11-3 and TRBJ2-1, with TRBD1 identical over 8 bases. Germline CDR1 is SGHNT and CDR2 is YENEEA. The CDR3 covers 15 residues. The V and J ends lost 1 base and 4 bases, in that order; junction bases with no gene match: 3. The CDR3 sequence is CASSLGRGPYNEQFF. The CDR3 DNA is TGTGCCAGCAGCTTAGGCAGGGGGCCATACAATGAGCAGTTCTTC.

This clone has a single count. The V call is TRBV5-8, the J call TRBJ1-5, with a possible D match to TRBD1 (6 bases). Trimming shortened V by 0 bases and J by 0 bases, and 19 bases separated the two germline ends. The germline gives CDR1 SGHTS, CDR2 YDEGEE. The CDR3 spans 19 residues. The CDR3 loop is CASSLAGARRGYSNQPQHF. The CDR3 coding sequence is TGTGCCAGCAGCTTGGCGGGGGCTCGGAGGGGATATAGCAATCAGCCCCAGCATTTT.

A few counts support this clone. The chain combines TRBV5-1 with TRBJ2-3; D might be TRBD2 (6 bases). V lost 3 bases and J lost 0, with 8 bases in between. The CDR3 runs to 14 residues. CDR1 is SGHRS, CDR2 YFSETQ, per germline. The CDR3 nucleotides read TGCGCCAGCAGCTGGGGGGTTAGCACAGATACGCAGTATTTT. Its translation is CASSWGVSTDTQYF.

The rearrangement links TRBV4-1 to TRBJ2-5; a weak D match, TRBD1 (5 bases). The V and J ends lost 5 bases and 7 bases respectively, with 17 bases between them. The CDR3 has 14 amino acids. CDR1 and CDR2 (germline): MGHRA, YSYEKL. In DNA, the CDR3 is TGCGCCAGCAGCGAGGACACCGGTGGGGTGACCCAGTACTTC. It specifies CASSEDTGGVTQYF.

The V call is TRBV11-3, the J call TRBJ2-2; 7 bases are shared with TRBD1. The V gene's germline CDR1 is SGHNT and CDR2 YENEEA. The CDR3 contains 16 residues. V lost 5 bases, J lost 0 bases, and 6 bases stayed unmatched. The CDR3 nucleotides read TGTGCCAGCAGCCATTCGGGGACAGCGAACACCGGGGAGCTGTTTTTT. Its translation: CASSHSGTANTGELFF.

Turning to this clone: This same CDR3 is encoded by further DNA sequences in the sample. The chain uses TRBV30 and TRBJ2-1, with a possible D match to TRBD2 (6 bases). The CDR3 is made up of 11 amino acids. With 0 bases removed from V and 12 bases from J, the gap between germline ends came to 9 bases. CDR1 is GTSNPN, CDR2 SVGIG, per germline (reference sequence). CDR3 sequence: CAWSVGGGQFF. For the CDR3, the DNA is TGTGCCTGGAGTGTCGGGGGTGGGCAGTTCTTC.

The rearrangement joins TRBV19 to TRBJ2-1; maybe TRBD2 (6 bases). V was shortened by 7 bases and J by 9 bases, with 19 bases between the two germline ends. CDR1 and CDR2 from the germline V gene are LNHDA and SQIVND (reference sequence). The length of the CDR3 is 14 residues. CDR3 amino acids: CASTPRGGDPEQFF. The CDR3 region has the DNA TGTGCCAGTACCCCCCGAGGCGGGGACCCTGAGCAGTTCTTC.

This chain joins TRBV7-9 and TRBJ2-7; D is undetermined. In germline, CDR1 is SEHNR, CDR2 FQNEAQ (reference sequence). V gave up 4 bases and J gave up 2 bases, with 12 bases separating them. The CDR3 spans 14 residues. For the CDR3, the DNA is TGTGCCAGCAGCTCCGCCCCGGGCCCCTACGAGCAGTACTTC. Amino acid sequence: CASSSAPGPYEQYF.

CDR3 in amino acids: CASSPPGTEKNIQYF. CDR3 DNA sequence: TGTGCCAGCTCACCCCCCGGGACAGAAAAAAACATTCAGTACTTC. The chain is built from TRBV18 and TRBJ2-4; 7 bases line up with TRBD1. The CDR3 has 15 amino acids. Germline V lookup: CDR1 KGHSH, CDR2 LQKENI. The V segment lost 3 bases and the J segment 4 bases; nucleotides outside the gene matches: 6.

The rearrangement uses TRBV7-6 and TRBJ1-1; D is ambiguous. Germline V gene lookup returns CDR1 SGHVS and CDR2 FNYEAQ. Trimming took 3 bases from V and 5 from J, leaving 10 bases between them. CDR3 size: 13 residues. The CDR3, as DNA: TGTGCCAGCAGCTTTCCGGGCGGAACTGAAGCTTTCTTT. It specifies CASSFPGGTEAFF.

The V call is TRBV14, the J call TRBJ2-5; D unresolved. CDR1 is SGHDN and CDR2 is FVKESK in the germline V gene. V shed 0 bases and J shed 4 bases, with 12 bases lying between them. This CDR3 is 15 amino acids long. CDR3: CASSQDQGVRETQYF. In DNA form, the CDR3 reads TGTGCCAGCAGCCAAGATCAAGGAGTCCGAGAGACCCAGTACTTC.